This is a list of T cell receptor beta chains from one sample in a study of blood T cells in healthy people across ages. TCRdb re-called the 5' RACE reads with MiXCR, one entry per CDR3 protein. The sample consists of 1.5 million to 2 million distinct CDR3 sequences, about 50% of them appearing once. Sequenced material: blood. These receptors all stem from a woman in her 40s in good health. Both conserved end residues are part of each CDR3. A D gene is named only where the DNA matches it firmly. Size is stated for part of the rows, as once, few or many counts, or as a class when the clone is expanded.

>-|TRBV5-1|TRBJ2-5|-
CASSPDGRHQETQYF
TGCGCCAGCAGTCCCGACGGACGGCACCAAGAGACCCAGTACTTC
>TRBD2|TRBV7-9|TRBJ2-1|-
CASRLNPGLAGNEQFF
TGTGCCAGCAGACTAAATCCGGGACTAGCGGGAAATGAGCAGTTCTTC
>-|TRBV18|TRBJ1-2|-
CASSPRDGGYGYTF
TGTGCCAGCTCACCACGCGACGGGGGCTATGGCTACACCTTC
>-|TRBV13|TRBJ2-7|few
CASSPEEGVSYEQYF
TGTGCCAGCAGCCCCGAGGAGGGGGTAAGCTACGAGCAGTACTTC
>TRBD1|TRBV28|TRBJ2-3|-
CASTSGQLWDTQYF
TGTGCCAGCACGTCGGGACAGCTTTGGGATACGCAGTATTTT
>-|TRBV28|TRBJ2-1|-
CASSTGHGAWNEQFF
TGTGCCAGCAGCACCGGACACGGGGCCTGGAATGAGCAGTTCTTC
>-|TRBV5-1|TRBJ2-3|-
CASSRVPGAGDTQYF
TGCGCCAGCAGTCGTGTCCCGGGGGCCGGGGATACGCAGTATTTT
>-|TRBV11-2|TRBJ2-7|-
CASSSTRGGYEQYF
TGTGCCAGCAGCTCTACAAGGGGGGGCTACGAGCAGTACTTC
>TRBD1|TRBV20-1|TRBJ1-2|few
CSAPKGQINYGYTF
TGCAGTGCTCCGAAGGGACAGATTAACTATGGCTACACCTTC
>TRBD1|TRBV20-1|TRBJ1-1|-
CSARDGQGRAEAFF
TGCAGTGCTAGAGATGGACAGGGACGCGCTGAAGCTTTCTTT
>-|TRBV3-1|TRBJ1-1|-
CASSQFQGTEAFF
TGTGCCAGCAGCCAGTTCCAGGGGACTGAAGCTTTCTTT
>TRBD1|TRBV29-1|TRBJ1-2|-
CSVGDRCGYTF
TGCAGCGTTGGGGACAGGTGTGGCTACACCTTC
>-|TRBV28|TRBJ2-3|-
CASSLVAGRRTDTQYF
TGTGCCAGCAGTTTAGTCGCGGGCCGTCGCACAGATACGCAGTATTTT
>TRBD1|TRBV4-1|TRBJ1-6|-
CASSQPGTGGSPLHF
TGCGCCAGCAGCCAGCCCGGGACAGGGGGTTCACCCCTCCACTTT
>-|TRBV5-6|TRBJ1-2|-
CASSSGTEDGYTF
TGTGCCAGCAGCAGTGGGACCGAAGATGGCTACACCTTC
>-|TRBV20-1|TRBJ2-3|-
CSARRDAARTDTQYF
TGCAGTGCTAGACGGGACGCTGCACGCACAGATACGCAGTATTTT
>-|TRBV27|TRBJ2-7|-
CASSLATRISTYEQYF
TGTGCCAGCAGTTTGGCTACAAGGATAAGTACCTACGAGCAGTACTTC
>-|TRBV4-1|TRBJ1-2|few
CASSQDQSNYGYTF
TGCGCCAGCAGCCAAGATCAGAGTAACTATGGCTACACCTTC
>-|TRBV19|TRBJ2-5|-
CASSRSAAETQYF
TGTGCCAGTAGTAGGAGTGCTGCAGAGACCCAGTACTTC
>-|TRBV29-1|TRBJ2-7|-
CSILTSAEQYF
TGCAGCATTCTGACTAGTGCCGAGCAGTACTTC
>-|TRBV5-5|TRBJ2-7|-
CASSRPGPRYEQYF
TGTGCCAGCAGCCGACCGGGACCTAGGTACGAGCAGTACTTC
>-|TRBV5-5|TRBJ2-7|few
CASSPLGDPPYEQYF
TGTGCCAGCAGCCCCCTTGGGGATCCCCCCTACGAGCAGTACTTC
>-|TRBV6-5|TRBJ1-2|few
CASTETFLRDSYGYTF
TGTGCCAGCACCGAAACCTTTCTCAGGGATAGCTATGGCTACACCTTC
>-|TRBV29-1|TRBJ1-2|few
CSVGRIGNYGYTF
TGCAGCGTTGGGCGTATTGGGAACTATGGCTACACCTTC
>-|TRBV9|TRBJ2-3|-
CASGSLFGTDTQYF
TGTGCCAGCGGCTCCCTTTTCGGCACAGATACGCAGTATTTT
>-|TRBV20-1|TRBJ2-1|once
CGAIGLGGVNEQFF
TGCGGTGCCATAGGGCTCGGAGGGGTCAATGAGCAGTTCTTC
>TRBD1|TRBV20-1|TRBJ1-2|once
CSARATAGTGGNYGYTF
TGCAGTGCTAGAGCCACCGCCGGGACAGGGGGGAACTATGGCTACACCTTC
>TRBD1|TRBV28|TRBJ1-2|-
CASSLNLGGGAGSNYGYTF
TGTGCCAGCAGTTTGAATTTGGGAGGGGGCGCAGGATCTAACTATGGCTACACCTTC
>-|TRBV27|TRBJ1-6|few
CASTSRSYNSPLHF
TGTGCCAGCACCTCCAGGTCCTATAATTCACCCCTCCACTTT
>-|TRBV27|TRBJ2-4|-
CASSLIAGSNTQYF
TGTGCCAGCAGTTTAATAGCAGGGTCGAACACTCAGTACTTC
>-|TRBV15|TRBJ2-5|-
CATGRDSRTAYQETQYF
TGTGCCACCGGCAGAGATTCGAGAACGGCCTACCAAGAGACCCAGTACTTC
>-|TRBV6-5|TRBJ2-1|-
CASSRFTSSYNEQFF
TGTGCCAGCAGCCGCTTTACGAGCTCCTACAATGAGCAGTTCTTC
>TRBD2|TRBV6-5|TRBJ2-3|few
CASSYSGLDRTDTQYF
TGTGCCAGCAGTTACTCGGGACTAGATCGCACAGATACGCAGTATTTT
>-|TRBV6-6|TRBJ1-5|few
CASRASYSNQPQHF
TGTGCCAGCCGAGCTTCCTATAGCAATCAGCCCCAGCATTTT
>-|TRBV7-2|TRBJ2-7|-
CASSPSVFTANYEQYF
TGTGCCAGCAGCCCAAGCGTTTTTACTGCCAACTACGAGCAGTACTTC
>-|TRBV6-2/TRBV6-3|TRBJ2-5|many
CASSYGWETQYF
TGTGCCAGCAGTTACGGTTGGGAGACCCAGTACTTC
>TRBD1|TRBV12-3/TRBV12-4|TRBJ1-5|few
CASSSRGGINQPQHF
TGTGCCAGCAGTTCCAGGGGGGGAATAAATCAGCCCCAGCATTTT
>-|TRBV28|TRBJ1-2|-
CASNTGTLNYGYTF
TGTGCCAGCAACACCGGGACCCTAAACTATGGCTACACCTTC
>-|TRBV4-3|TRBJ1-5|-
CASSQVVNQPQHF
TGCGCCAGCAGCCAAGTTGTTAATCAGCCCCAGCATTTT
>TRBD2|TRBV29-1|TRBJ2-1|once
CSVGLAGGRLEEQFF
TGCAGCGTCGGACTAGCGGGGGGGCGTTTGGAGGAGCAGTTCTTC
>TRBD1|TRBV6-5|TRBJ1-2|-
CASSSGDQGGGYTF
TGTGCCAGCAGTTCTGGTGACCAGGGGGGTGGCTACACCTTC
>-|TRBV28|TRBJ2-3|-
CASSLPQPNPQNTQYF
TGTGCCAGCAGTTTACCCCAACCCAACCCGCAGAATACGCAGTATTTT
>-|TRBV12-3/TRBV12-4|TRBJ2-1|-
CASSFASRVRYEQFF
TGTGCCAGCAGTTTTGCTAGCAGGGTCCGGTACGAGCAGTTCTTC
>-|TRBV19|TRBJ2-5|-
CASSPYLGLQETQYF
TGTGCCAGTAGCCCCTACCTGGGACTCCAAGAGACCCAGTACTTC
>-|TRBV27|TRBJ2-3|-
CASSPVGGRTDTQYF
TGTGCCAGCAGTCCCGTCGGGGGGCGGACAGATACGCAGTATTTT
>-|TRBV28|TRBJ2-5|once
CACSFLRETQYF
TGTGCCTGCAGTTTTTTACGAGAGACCCAGTACTTC